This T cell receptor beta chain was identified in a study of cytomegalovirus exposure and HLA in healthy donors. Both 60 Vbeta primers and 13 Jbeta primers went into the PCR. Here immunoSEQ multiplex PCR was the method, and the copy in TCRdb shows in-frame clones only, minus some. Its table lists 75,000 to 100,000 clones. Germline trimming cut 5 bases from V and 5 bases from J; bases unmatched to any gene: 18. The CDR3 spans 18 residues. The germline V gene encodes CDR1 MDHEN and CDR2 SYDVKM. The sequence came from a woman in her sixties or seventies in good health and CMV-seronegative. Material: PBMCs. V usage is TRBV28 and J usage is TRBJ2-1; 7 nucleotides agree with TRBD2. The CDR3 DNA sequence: TGTGCCAGCAGTCCAATGTGGCTGCAGGGAGGGGCAAACAATGAGCAGTTCTTC. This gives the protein CASSPMWLQGGANNEQFF.